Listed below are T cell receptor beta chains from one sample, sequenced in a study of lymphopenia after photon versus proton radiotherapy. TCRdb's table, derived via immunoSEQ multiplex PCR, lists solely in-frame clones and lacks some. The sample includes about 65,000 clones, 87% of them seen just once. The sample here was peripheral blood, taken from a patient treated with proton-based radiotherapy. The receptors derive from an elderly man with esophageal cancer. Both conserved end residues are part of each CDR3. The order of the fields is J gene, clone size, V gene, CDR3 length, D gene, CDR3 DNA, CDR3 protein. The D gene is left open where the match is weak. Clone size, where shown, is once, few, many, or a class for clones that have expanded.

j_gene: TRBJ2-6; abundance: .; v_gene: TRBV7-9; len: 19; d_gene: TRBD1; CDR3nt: TGTGCCAGCAGCCCTCGACAGGGGCGGGAAGACTCTGGGGCCAACGTCCTGACTTTC; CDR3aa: CASSPRQGREDSGANVLTF
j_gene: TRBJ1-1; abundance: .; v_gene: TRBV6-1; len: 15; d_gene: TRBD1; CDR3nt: TGTGCCAGCAGTGAACAGTGGACAGGGGGCACTGAAGCTTTCTTT; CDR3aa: CASSEQWTGGTEAFF
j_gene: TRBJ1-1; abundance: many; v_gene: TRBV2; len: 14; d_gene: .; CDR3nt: TGTGCCAGCAGTGGACAGGCGGGAAACACTGAAGCTTTCTTT; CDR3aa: CASSGQAGNTEAFF
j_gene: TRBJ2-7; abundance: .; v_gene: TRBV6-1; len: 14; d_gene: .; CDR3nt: TGTGCCAGCAGTGTAAATTTAGAGGGATACGAGCAGTACTTC; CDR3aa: CASSVNLEGYEQYF
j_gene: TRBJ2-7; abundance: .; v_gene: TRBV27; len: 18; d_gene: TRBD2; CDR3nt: TGTGCCAGCAGTCTAAGACTAGCGGGAGGGCCGAGGAGTTACGAGCAGTACTTC; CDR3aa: CASSLRLAGGPRSYEQYF
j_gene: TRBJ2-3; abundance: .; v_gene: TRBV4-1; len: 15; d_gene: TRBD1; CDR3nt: TGCGCCAGCAGCCTCCGGGACAGCGACACAGATACGCAGTATTTT; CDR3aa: CASSLRDSDTDTQYF
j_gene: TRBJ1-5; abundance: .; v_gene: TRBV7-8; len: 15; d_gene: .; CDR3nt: TGTGCCAGCAGCTCGATTGGGGGGATTAATCAGCCCCAGCATTTT; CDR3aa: CASSSIGGINQPQHF
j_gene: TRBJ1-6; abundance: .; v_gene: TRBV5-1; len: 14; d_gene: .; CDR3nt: TGCGCCAGCAGCTTAGGGATCGGAGATTCACCCCTCCACTTT; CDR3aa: CASSLGIGDSPLHF
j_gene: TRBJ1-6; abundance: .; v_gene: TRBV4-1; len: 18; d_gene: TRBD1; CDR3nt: TGCGCCAGCAGCCAAGAGCGGGCTACAGGGGCTATTAATTCACCCCTCCACTTT; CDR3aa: CASSQERATGAINSPLHF
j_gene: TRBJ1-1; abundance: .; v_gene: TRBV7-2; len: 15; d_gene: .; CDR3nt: TGTGCCAGCAGCTTAGTGCGGGATATGAACACTGAAGCTTTCTTT; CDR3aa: CASSLVRDMNTEAFF
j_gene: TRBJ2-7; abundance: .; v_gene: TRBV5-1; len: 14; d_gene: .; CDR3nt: TGCGCCAGCAGCTTGTCTGGCAGGAACTACGAGCAGTACTTC; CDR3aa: CASSLSGRNYEQYF
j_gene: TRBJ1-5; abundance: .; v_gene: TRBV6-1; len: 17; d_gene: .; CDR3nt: TGTGCCAGCAGTGAAAGGGCCGGATGGGGCGGTCGTCAGCCCCAGCATTTT; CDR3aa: CASSERAGWGGRQPQHF
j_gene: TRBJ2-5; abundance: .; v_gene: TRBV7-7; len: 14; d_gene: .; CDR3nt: TGTGCCAGCAGCAGGACGGCGGTAGGGAAGACCCAGTACTTC; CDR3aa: CASSRTAVGKTQYF
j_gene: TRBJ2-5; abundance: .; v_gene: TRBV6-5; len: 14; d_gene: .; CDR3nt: TGTGCCAGCAACAGACGGGGGTCCCAAGAGACCCAGTACTTC; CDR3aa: CASNRRGSQETQYF
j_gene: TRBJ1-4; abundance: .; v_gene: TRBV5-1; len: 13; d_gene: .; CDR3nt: TGCGCCAGCAGCTTTTTGGACAGCGAAAAACTGTTTTTT; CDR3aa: CASSFLDSEKLFF
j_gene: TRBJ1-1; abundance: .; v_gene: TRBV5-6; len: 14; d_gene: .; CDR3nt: TGTGCCAGCAGCCCCGGGACCCCGAGGCCTGAAGCTTTCTTT; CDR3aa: CASSPGTPRPEAFF
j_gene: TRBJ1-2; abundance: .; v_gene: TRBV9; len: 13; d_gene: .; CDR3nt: TGTGCCAGCAGCGTAGAGGTCGAGAGTGGCTACACCTTC; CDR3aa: CASSVEVESGYTF
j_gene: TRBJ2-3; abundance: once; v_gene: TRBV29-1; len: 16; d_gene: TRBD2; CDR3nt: TGCAGCGTTGGCGGGGGACTAGCGGGACGGATAGATACGCAGTATTTT; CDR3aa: CSVGGGLAGRIDTQYF
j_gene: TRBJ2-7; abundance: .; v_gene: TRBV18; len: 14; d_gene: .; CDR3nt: TGTGCCAGCTCACCTCAACAGGGATCCTACGAGCAGTACTTC; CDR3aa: CASSPQQGSYEQYF
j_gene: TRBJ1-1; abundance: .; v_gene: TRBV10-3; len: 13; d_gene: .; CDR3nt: TGTGCCGCCGGCCAAGGGACCCAAACTGAAGCTTTCTTT; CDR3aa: CAAGQGTQTEAFF
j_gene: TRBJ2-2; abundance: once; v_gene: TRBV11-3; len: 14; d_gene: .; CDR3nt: TGTGCCAGCAGCTTAGGGCTGGCACGCGGGGAGCTGTTTTTT; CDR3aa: CASSLGLARGELFF
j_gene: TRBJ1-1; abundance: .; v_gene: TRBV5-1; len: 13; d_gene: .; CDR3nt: TGCGCCAGCAGCTTGGACCCGAATACTGAAGCTTTCTTT; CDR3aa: CASSLDPNTEAFF
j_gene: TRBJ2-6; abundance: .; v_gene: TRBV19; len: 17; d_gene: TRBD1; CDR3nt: TGTGCCAGTATAGCCGGGACAGGGGACATCGGGGCCAACGTCCTGACTTTC; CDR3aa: CASIAGTGDIGANVLTF
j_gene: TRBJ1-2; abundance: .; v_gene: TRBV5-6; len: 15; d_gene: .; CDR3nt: TGTGCCAGCAGCTTGTTTAACTTTGGAGACTATGGCTACACCTTC; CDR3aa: CASSLFNFGDYGYTF
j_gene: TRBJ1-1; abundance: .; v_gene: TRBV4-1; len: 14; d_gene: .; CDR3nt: TGCGCCAGCAGCCAAGAGGGTACGGCCACTGAAGCTTTCTTT; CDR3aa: CASSQEGTATEAFF
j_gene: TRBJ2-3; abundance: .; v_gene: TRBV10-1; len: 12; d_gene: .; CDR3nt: TGCGCCAGCGGGCCGGACACAGATACGCAGTATTTT; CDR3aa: CASGPDTDTQYF
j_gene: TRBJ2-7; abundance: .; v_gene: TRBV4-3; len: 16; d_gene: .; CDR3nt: TGCGCCAGCAGCCAAGATCTGTGGGGGCCTGCCTACGAGCAGTACTTC; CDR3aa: CASSQDLWGPAYEQYF
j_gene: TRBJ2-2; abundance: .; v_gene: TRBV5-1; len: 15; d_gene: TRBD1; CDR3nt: TGCGCCAGCAGCTTTCAGGGGACAGGGGCCGGGGAGCTGTTTTTT; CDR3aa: CASSFQGTGAGELFF
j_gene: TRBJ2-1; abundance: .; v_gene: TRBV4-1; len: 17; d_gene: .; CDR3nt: TGCGCCAGCAGCCAAGAATCTTCCGCGCCTGGGAACAATGAGCAGTTCTTC; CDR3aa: CASSQESSAPGNNEQFF
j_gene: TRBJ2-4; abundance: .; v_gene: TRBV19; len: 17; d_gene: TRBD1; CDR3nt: TGTGCCAGTAGTATAGAAGGACAGGGGATCCACAAAAACATTCAGTACTTC; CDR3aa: CASSIEGQGIHKNIQYF
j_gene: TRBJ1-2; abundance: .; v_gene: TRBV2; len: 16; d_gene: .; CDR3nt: TGTGCCAGCAGTGAAACCCGCAGCTCCCGCAACTATGGCTACACCTTC; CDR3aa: CASSETRSSRNYGYTF
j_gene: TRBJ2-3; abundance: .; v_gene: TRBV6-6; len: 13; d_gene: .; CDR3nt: TGTGCCAGCAGTTACTCGTTTACAGATACGCAGTATTTT; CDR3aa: CASSYSFTDTQYF
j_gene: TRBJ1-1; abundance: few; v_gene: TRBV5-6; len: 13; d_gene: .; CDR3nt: TGTGCCAGCAGCAGGGTACTGAACACTGAAGCTTTCTTT; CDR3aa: CASSRVLNTEAFF
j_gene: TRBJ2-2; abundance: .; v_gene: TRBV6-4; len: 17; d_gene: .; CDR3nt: TGTGCCAGCAGTGAGGGTTCTAGCAGTCGGAACACCGGGGAGCTGTTTTTT; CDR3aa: CASSEGSSSRNTGELFF
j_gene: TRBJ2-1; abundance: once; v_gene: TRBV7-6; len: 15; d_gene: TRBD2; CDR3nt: TGTGCCAGCAGCATACAGCGGGAGTGGTACAATGAGCAGTTCTTC; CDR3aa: CASSIQREWYNEQFF